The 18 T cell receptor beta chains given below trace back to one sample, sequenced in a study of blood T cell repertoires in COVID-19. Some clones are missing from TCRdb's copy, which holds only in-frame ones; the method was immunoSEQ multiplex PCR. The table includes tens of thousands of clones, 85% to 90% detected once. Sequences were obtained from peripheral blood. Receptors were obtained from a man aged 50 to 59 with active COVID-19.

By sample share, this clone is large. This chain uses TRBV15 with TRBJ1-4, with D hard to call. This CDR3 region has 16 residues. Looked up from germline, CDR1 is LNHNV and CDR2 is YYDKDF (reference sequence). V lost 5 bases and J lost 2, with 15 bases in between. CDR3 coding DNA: TGTGCCACCAGCGTTTCCCCCCTAGGCACTAATGAAAAACTGTTTTTT. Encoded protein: CATSVSPLGTNEKLFF.

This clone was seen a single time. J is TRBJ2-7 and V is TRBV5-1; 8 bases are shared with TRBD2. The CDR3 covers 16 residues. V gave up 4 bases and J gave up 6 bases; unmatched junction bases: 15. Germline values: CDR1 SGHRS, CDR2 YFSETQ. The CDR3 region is CASSPMTGGDRGEQYF. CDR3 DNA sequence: TGCGCCAGCAGCCCGATGACGGGAGGGGATAGGGGCGAGCAGTACTTC.

DNA of the CDR3: TGTGCCAGCTCACCAGGTAGCGGGAGCTCCTACAATGAGCAGTTCTTC. Amino acid sequence: CASSPGSGSSYNEQFF. This chain links TRBV18 with TRBJ2-1, with 9 bases aligning to TRBD2. The V segment lost 2 bases and the J segment 0 bases; nucleotides outside the gene matches: 2. This CDR3 contains 16 residues. CDR1 is KGHSH, CDR2 LQKENI, per germline.

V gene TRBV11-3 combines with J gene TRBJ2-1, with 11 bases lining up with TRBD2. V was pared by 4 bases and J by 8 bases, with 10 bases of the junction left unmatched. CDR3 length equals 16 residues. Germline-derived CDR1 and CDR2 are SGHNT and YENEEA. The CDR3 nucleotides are TGTGCCAGCAGCTCTAGGCCTGGACTAGCGGGTGATGAGCAGTTCTTC. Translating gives CASSSRPGLAGDEQFF.

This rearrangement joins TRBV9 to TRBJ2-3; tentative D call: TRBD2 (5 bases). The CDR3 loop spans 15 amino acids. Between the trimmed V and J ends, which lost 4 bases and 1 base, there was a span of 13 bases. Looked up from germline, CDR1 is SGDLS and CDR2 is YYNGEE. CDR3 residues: CASSYKISGTDTQYF. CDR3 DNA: TGTGCCAGCAGCTACAAAATTAGCGGCACAGATACGCAGTATTTT. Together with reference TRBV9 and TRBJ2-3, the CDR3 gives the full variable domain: DSGVTQTPKHLITATGQRVTLRCSPRSGDLSVYWYQQSLDQGLQFLIQYYNGEERAKGNILERFSAQQFPDLHSELNLSSLELGDSALYFCASSYKISGTDTQYFGPGTRLTVL.

CDR3 amino acids: CASSHGTQTGELFF. In DNA form, the CDR3 reads TGTGCCAGCAGCCACGGGACTCAAACCGGGGAGCTGTTTTTT. The V and J genes are TRBV3-1 (or the pseudogene TRBV3-2) and TRBJ2-2, with a possible D match to TRBD2 (6 bases). V lost 3 bases and J lost 5, with 10 bases in between. The CDR3 has 14 amino acids. Germline loops: CDR1 LGHDT, CDR2 YNNKEL (reference sequence).

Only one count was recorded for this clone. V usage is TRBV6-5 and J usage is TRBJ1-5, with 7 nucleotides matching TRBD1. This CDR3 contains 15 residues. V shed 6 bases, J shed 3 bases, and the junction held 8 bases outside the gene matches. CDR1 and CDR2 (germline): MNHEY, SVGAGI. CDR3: CASSSTTGANQPQHF. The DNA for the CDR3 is TGTGCCAGCAGCTCAACAACAGGGGCCAATCAGCCCCAGCATTTT.

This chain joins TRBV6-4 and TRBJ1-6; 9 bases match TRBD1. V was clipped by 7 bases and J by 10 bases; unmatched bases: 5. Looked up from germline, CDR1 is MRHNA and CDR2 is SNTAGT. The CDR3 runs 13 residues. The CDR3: CASTDRGPSPLHF. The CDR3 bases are TGTGCCAGCACGGACAGGGGCCCATCACCCCTCCACTTT.

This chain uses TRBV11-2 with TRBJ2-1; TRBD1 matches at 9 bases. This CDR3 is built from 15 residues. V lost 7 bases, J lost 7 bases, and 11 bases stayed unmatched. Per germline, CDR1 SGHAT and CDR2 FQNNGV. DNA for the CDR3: TGTGCCAGCATCAACCCCTACAGGGGGCGGAATGAGCAGTTCTTC. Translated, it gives CASINPYRGRNEQFF.

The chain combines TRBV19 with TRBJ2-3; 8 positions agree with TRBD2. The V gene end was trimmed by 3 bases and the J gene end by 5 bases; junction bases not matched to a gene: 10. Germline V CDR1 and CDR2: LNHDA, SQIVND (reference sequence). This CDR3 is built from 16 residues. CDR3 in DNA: TGTGCCAGTAGTATCGCTTGGACGGGGGGGGGAGATACGCAGTATTTT. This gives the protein CASSIAWTGGGDTQYF.

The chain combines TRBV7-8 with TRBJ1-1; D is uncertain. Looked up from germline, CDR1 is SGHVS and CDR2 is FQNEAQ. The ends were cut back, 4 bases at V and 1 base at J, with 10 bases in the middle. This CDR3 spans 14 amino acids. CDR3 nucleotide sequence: TGTGCCAGCAGCTCGAGGTTTCCGAACACTGAAGCTTTCTTT. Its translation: CASSSRFPNTEAFF. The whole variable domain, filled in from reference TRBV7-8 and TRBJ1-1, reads GAGVSQSPRYKVAKRGQDVALRCDPISGHVSLFWYQQALGQGPEFLTYFQNEAQLDKSGLPSDRFFAERPEGSVSTLKIQRTQQEDSAVYLCASSSRFPNTEAFFGQGTRLTVV.

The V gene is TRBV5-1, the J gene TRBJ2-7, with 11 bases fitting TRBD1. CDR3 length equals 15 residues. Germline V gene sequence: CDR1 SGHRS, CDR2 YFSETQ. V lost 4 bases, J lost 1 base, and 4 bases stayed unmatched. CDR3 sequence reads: CASSHGQGASYEQYF. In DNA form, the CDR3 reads TGCGCCAGCAGCCATGGACAGGGGGCGTCCTACGAGCAGTACTTC.

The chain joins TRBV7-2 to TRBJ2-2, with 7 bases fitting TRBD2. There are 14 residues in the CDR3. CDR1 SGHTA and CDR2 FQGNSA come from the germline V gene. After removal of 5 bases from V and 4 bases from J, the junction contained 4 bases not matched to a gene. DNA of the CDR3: TGTGCCAGCAGCCTCCTAGCGGCCACCGGGGAGCTGTTTTTT. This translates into CASSLLAATGELFF.

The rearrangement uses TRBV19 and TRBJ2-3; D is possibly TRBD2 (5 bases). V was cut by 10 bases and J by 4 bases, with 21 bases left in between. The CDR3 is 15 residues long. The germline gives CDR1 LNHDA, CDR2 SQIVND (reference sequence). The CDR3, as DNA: TGTGCCACCAGATGGAGAGGGTCTGATGCAGATACGCAGTATTTT. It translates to CATRWRGSDADTQYF.

This CDR3 is CASSGGTTEAFF. CDR3 nucleotides: TGTGCCAGCAGCGGAGGAACGACTGAAGCTTTCTTT. This chain connects TRBV9 to TRBJ1-1, with D uncertain. Deletions cut 3 bases from V and 5 bases from J, with 8 bases between. This CDR3 contains 12 residues. The germline V gene has CDR1 SGDLS and CDR2 YYNGEE.

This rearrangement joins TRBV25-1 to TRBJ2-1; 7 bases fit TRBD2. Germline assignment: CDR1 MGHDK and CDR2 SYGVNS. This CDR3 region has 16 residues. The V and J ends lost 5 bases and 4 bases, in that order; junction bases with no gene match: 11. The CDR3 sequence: CASSPTGLAAYNEQFF. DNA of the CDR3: TGTGCCAGCAGTCCCACGGGGCTAGCGGCTTACAATGAGCAGTTCTTC.

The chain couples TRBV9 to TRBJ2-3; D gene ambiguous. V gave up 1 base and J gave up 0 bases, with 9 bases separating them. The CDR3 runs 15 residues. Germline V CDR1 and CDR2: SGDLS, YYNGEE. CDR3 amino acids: CASSVWRSSTDTQYF. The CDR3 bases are TGTGCCAGCAGCGTATGGCGGTCTAGCACAGATACGCAGTATTTT.

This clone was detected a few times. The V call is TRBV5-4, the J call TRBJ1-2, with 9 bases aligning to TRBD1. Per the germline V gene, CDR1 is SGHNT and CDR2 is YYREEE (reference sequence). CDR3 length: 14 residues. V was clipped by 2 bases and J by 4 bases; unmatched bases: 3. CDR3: CASSLQGAGYGYTF. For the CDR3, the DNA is TGTGCCAGCAGCTTACAGGGGGCTGGCTATGGCTACACCTTC.